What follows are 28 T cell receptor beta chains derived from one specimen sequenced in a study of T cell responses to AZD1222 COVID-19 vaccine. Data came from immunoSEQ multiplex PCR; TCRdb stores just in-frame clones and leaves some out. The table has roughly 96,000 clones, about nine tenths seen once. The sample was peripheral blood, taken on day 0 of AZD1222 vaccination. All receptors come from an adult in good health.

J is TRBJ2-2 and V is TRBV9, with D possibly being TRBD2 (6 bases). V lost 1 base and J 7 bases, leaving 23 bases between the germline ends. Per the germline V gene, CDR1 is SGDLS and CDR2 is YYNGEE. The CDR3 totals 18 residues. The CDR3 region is CASSVLSATGGWSGELFF. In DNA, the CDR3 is TGTGCCAGCAGCGTACTTTCCGCCACCGGGGGATGGAGCGGGGAGCTGTTTTTT.

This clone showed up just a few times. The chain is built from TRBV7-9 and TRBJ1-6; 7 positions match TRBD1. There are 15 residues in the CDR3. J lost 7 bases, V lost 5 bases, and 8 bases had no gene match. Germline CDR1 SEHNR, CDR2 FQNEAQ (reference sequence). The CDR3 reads CASSPWDRPNSPLHF. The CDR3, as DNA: TGTGCCAGCAGCCCGTGGGACAGACCCAATTCACCCCTCCACTTT.

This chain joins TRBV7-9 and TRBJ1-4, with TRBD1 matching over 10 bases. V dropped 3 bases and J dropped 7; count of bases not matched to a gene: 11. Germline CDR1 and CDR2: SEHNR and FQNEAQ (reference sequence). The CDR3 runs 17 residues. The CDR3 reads CASSFTGTGAGGEKLFF. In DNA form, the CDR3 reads TGTGCCAGCAGCTTCACCGGGACAGGGGCTGGGGGTGAAAAACTGTTTTTT.

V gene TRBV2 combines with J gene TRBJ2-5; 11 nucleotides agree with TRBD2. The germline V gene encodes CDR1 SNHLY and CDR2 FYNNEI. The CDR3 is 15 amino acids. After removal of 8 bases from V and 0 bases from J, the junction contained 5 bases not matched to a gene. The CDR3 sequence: CASLSGRADQETQYF. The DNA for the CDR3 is TGTGCCAGCCTTAGCGGGAGGGCCGACCAAGAGACCCAGTACTTC.

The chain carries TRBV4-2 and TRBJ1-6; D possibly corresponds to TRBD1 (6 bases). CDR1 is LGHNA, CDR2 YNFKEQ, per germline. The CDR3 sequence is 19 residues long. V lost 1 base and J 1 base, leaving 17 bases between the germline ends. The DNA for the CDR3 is TGTGCCAGCAGCCAAGCCTCGGGGGCTCTGAGGTCCTATAATTCACCCCTCCACTTT. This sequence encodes CASSQASGALRSYNSPLHF.

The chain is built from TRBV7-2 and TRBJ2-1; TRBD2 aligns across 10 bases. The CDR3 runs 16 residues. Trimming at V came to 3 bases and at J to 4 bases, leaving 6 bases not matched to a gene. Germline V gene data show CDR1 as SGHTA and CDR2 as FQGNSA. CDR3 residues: CASSFGGLAVYNEQFF. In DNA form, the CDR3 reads TGTGCCAGCAGCTTCGGAGGACTAGCGGTTTACAATGAGCAGTTCTTC.

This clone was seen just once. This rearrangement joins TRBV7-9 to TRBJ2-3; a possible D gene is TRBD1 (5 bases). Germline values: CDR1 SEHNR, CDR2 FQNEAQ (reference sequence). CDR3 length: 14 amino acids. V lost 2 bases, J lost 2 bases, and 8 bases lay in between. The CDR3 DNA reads TGTGCCAGCAGCTTACGACAGACCACAGATACGCAGTATTTT. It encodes CASSLRQTTDTQYF.

The CDR3 DNA reads as TGTGCCAGTAACTACAGGGGGCAGAACTATGGCTACACCTTC. It encodes CASNYRGQNYGYTF. The V gene is TRBV19, the J gene TRBJ1-2, with 9 bases matching TRBD1. V lost 7 bases and J lost 2; bases outside the gene matches: 5. Germline assignment: CDR1 LNHDA and CDR2 SQIVND (reference sequence). CDR3 length equals 14 residues.

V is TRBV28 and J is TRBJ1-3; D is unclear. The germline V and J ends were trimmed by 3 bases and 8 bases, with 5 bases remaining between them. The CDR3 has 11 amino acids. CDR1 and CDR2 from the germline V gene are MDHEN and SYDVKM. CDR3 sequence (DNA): TGTGCCAGCAGTTTCGGGGACACCATATATTTT. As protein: CASSFGDTIYF. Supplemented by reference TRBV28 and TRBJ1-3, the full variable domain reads DVKVTQSSRYLVKRTGEKVFLECVQDMDHENMFWYRQDPGLGLRLIYFSYDVKMKEKGDIPEGYSVSREKKERFSLILESASTNQTSMYLCASSFGDTIYFGEGSWLTVV.

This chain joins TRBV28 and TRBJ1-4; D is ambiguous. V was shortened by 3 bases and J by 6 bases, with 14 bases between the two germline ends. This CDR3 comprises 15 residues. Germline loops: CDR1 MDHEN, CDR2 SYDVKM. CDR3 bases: TGTGCCAGCAGTTTCCCCCGCTGGACGGATGAAAAACTGTTTTTT. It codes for CASSFPRWTDEKLFF.

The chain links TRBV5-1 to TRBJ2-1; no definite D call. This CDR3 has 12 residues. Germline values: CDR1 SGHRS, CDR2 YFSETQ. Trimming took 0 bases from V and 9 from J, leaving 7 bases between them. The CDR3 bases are TGCGCCAGCAGCTTGGACTTAGGTGAGCAGTTCTTC. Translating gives CASSLDLGEQFF.

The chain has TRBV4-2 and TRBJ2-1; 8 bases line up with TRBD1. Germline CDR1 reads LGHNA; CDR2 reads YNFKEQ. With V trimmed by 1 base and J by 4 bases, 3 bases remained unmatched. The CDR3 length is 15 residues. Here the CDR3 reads CASSQGQGAYNEQFF. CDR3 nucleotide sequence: TGTGCCAGCAGCCAAGGGCAGGGGGCGTACAATGAGCAGTTCTTC.

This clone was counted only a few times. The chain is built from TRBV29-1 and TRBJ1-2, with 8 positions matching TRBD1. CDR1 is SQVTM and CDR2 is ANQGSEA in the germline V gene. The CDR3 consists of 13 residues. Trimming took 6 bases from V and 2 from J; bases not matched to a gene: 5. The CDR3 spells CSVTGTGNYGYTF. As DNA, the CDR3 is TGCAGCGTGACCGGGACAGGAAACTATGGCTACACCTTC. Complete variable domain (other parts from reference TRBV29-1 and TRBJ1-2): SAVISQKPSRDICQRGTSLTIQCQVDSQVTMMFWYRQQPGQSLTLIATANQGSEATYESGFVIDKFPISRPNLTFSTLTVSNMSPEDSSIYLCSVTGTGNYGYTFGSGTRLTVV.

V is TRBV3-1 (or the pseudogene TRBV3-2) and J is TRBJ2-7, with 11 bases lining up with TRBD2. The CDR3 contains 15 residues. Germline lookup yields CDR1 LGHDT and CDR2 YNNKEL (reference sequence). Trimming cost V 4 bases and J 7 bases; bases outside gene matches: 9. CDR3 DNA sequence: TGTGCCAGCAGCCCACGACTAGCGGGGACCGGAGAGCAGTACTTC. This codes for CASSPRLAGTGEQYF.

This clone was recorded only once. CDR3 bases: TGTGCCAGCAGGACCCGACAGGGCCGGAACACCGGGGAGCTGTTTTTT. This gives the protein CASRTRQGRNTGELFF. The V and J genes are TRBV27 and TRBJ2-2, with 7 nucleotides matching TRBD1. The junction had 8 bases not matched to a gene; V was cut back by 6 bases and J by 1 base. This CDR3 comprises 16 residues. CDR1 is MNHEY and CDR2 is SMNVEV in the germline V gene (reference sequence).

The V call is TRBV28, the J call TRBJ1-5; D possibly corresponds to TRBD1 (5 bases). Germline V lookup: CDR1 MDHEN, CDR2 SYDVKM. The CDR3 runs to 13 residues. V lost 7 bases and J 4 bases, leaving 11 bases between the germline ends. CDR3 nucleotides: TGTGCCAGCACTCAGCGGGGGAATCAGCCCCAGCATTTT. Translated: CASTQRGNQPQHF.

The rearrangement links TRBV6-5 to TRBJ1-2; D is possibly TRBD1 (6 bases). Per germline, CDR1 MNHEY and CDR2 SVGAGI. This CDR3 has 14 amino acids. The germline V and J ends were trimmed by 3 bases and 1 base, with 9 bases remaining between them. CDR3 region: CASSYLGGNYGYTF. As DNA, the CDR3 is TGTGCCAGCAGTTATCTAGGGGGTAACTATGGCTACACCTTC.

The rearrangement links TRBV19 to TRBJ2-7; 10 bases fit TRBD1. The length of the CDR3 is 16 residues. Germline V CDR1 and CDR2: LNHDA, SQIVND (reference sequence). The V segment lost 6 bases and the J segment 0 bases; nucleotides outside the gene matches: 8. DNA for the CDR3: TGTGCCAGTAGGATCGCCGGGACAGGGGTCTCCTACGAGCAGTACTTC. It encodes CASRIAGTGVSYEQYF.

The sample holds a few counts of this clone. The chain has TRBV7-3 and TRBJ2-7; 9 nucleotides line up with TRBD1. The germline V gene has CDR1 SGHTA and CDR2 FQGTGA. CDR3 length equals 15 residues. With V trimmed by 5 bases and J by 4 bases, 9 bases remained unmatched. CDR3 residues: CASSPSGQGIYEQYF. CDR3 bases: TGTGCCAGCAGCCCCAGCGGACAGGGGATTTACGAGCAGTACTTC.

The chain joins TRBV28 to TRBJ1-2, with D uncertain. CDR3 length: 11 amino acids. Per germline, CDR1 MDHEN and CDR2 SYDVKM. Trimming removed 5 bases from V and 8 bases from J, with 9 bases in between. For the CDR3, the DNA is TGTGCCAGCAGTGGATCTGTAGGCTACACCTTC. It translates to CASSGSVGYTF.

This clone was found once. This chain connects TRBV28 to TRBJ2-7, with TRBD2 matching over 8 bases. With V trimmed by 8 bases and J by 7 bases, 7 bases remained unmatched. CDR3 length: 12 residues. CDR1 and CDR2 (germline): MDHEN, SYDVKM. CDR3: CASVAGPREQYF. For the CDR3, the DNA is TGTGCCAGCGTAGCGGGGCCTCGGGAGCAGTACTTC.

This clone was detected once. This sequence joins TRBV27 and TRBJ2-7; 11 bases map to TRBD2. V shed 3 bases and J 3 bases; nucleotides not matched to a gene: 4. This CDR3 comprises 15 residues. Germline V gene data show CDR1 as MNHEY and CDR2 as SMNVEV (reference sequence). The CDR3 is CASSLSLAGVYEQYF. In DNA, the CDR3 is TGTGCCAGCAGTTTGTCACTAGCGGGAGTCTACGAGCAGTACTTC.

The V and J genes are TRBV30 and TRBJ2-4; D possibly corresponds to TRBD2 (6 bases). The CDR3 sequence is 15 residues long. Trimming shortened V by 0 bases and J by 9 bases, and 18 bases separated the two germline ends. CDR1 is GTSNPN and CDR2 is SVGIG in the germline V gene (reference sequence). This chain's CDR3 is CAWSVLGRDGGIQYF. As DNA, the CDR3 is TGTGCCTGGAGTGTATTAGGTCGGGACGGGGGCATTCAGTACTTC.

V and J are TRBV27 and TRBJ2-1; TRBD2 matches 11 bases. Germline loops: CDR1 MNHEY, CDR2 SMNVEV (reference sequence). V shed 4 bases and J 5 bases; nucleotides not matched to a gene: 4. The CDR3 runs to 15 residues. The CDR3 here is CASSSGTSGNNEQFF. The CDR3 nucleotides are TGTGCCAGCAGTTCCGGGACTAGCGGAAACAATGAGCAGTTCTTC.

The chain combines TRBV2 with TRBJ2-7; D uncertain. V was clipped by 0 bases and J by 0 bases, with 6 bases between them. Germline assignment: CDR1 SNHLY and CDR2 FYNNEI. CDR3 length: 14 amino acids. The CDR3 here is CASSEAGYSYEQYF. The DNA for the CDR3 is TGTGCCAGCAGTGAAGCAGGGTACTCCTACGAGCAGTACTTC.

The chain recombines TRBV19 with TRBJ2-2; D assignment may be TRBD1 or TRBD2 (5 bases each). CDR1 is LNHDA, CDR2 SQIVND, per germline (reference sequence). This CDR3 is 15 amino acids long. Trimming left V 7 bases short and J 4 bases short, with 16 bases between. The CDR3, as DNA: TGTGCCAGTACGTCGCCAGGGAGACCCACCGGGGAGCTGTTTTTT. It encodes CASTSPGRPTGELFF.

The CDR3 DNA reads as TGTGCCATCAGGGAAACAGGGAACTATGGCTACACCTTC. Residues: CAIRETGNYGYTF. The rearrangement uses TRBV10-3 and TRBJ1-2, with D perhaps matching TRBD1 (6 bases). The germline CDR1 and CDR2 sequences are ENHRY and SYGVKD. The V gene lost 6 bases and the J gene lost 2 bases, with 10 bases spanning the gap. The CDR3 consists of 13 residues.

The CDR3 DNA reads TGTGCCAGCTGCGGGAGCGCCTACGAGCAGTACTTC. Its translation is CASCGSAYEQYF. The rearrangement joins TRBV28 to TRBJ2-7; 7 positions agree with TRBD2. CDR1 and CDR2 from the germline V gene are MDHEN and SYDVKM. V shed 8 bases and J 2 bases; nucleotides not matched to a gene: 3. The CDR3 is 12 residues long. Full variable domain (missing parts from reference TRBV28 and TRBJ2-7): DVKVTQSSRYLVKRTGEKVFLECVQDMDHENMFWYRQDPGLGLRLIYFSYDVKMKEKGDIPEGYSVSREKKERFSLILESASTNQTSMYLCASCGSAYEQYFGPGTRLTVT.